This is a list of T cell receptor beta chains from one sample in a study of breast tumors, draining lymph nodes, adjacent tissues. TCRdb ran MiXCR on the multiplex PCR reads and lists one entry per CDR3 protein. Here the sample spans about 130,000 distinct CDR3 sequences, about 20% being singletons. Sequencing was performed on axillary lymph node tissue. All receptors come from a female donor with breast cancer. Some clones in this sample may be carry-over from other donors' samples. CDR3s include the opening cysteine and the closing phenylalanine or tryptophan. A D gene is named only where the DNA matches it firmly. A clone size is listed for some rows: how often the clone was seen (once, few, many), or a class if it is expanded.

few	TRBV27	.	TRBJ2-1	CASSLSGGGGKKEFF	TGTGCCAGCAGTTTATCGGGAGGGGGCGGGAAGAAGGAGTTCTTC
many	TRBV20-1	TRBD2	TRBJ2-3	CSATGLAGRGATDTQYF	TGCAGTGCTACCGGACTAGCGGGACGGGGGGCAACAGATACGCAGTATTTT
many	TRBV20-1	.	TRBJ2-6	CSARGGALSGANVLTF	TGCAGTGCTAGAGGGGGGGCCCTCTCTGGGGCCAACGTCCTGACTTTC
many	TRBV7-9	.	TRBJ1-2	CASSAGFGYTF	TGTGCCAGCAGCGCCGGCTTTGGCTACACCTTC
many	TRBV6-4	.	TRBJ2-5	CASSEEPSGTSAQYF	TGTGCCAGCAGTGAGGAGCCATCAGGTACCTCGGCCCAGTACTTC
.	TRBV7-9	.	TRBJ2-7	CASRVTSSYEQYF	TGTGCCAGCAGAGTGACCAGCTCCTACGAGCAGTACTTC
few	TRBV9	TRBD2	TRBJ2-2	CASSSPGGGVTGELFF	TGTGCCAGCAGCTCCCCGGGAGGTGGCGTCACCGGGGAGCTGTTTTTT
many	TRBV5-1	.	TRBJ2-1	CASSFDSSYNEQFF	TGCGCCAGCAGCTTCGACAGCTCCTACAATGAGCAGTTCTTC
many	TRBV30	.	TRBJ2-2	CAWGLTGELFF	TGTGCCTGGGGGCTAACCGGGGAGCTGTTTTTT
many	TRBV7-6	.	TRBJ2-1	CASSFGGTEQFF	TGTGCCAGCAGCTTTGGGGGTACTGAGCAGTTCTTC
many	TRBV19	TRBD1	TRBJ2-1	CASRSPGQGINEQFF	TGTGCCAGTAGGTCTCCGGGACAGGGGATCAATGAGCAGTTCTTC
many	TRBV6-1	.	TRBJ2-7	CASSEKVLAQAYEQYF	TGTGCCAGCAGTGAGAAGGTCCTAGCGCAGGCCTACGAGCAGTACTTC
many	TRBV7-8	.	TRBJ1-2	CASSPRITHGYTF	TGTGCCAGCAGCCCCCGGATCACCCATGGCTACACCTTC
many	TRBV9	.	TRBJ1-3	CASSAQAQQFRSGNTIYF	TGTGCCAGCAGCGCGCAAGCGCAGCAATTCCGGTCTGGAAACACCATATATTTT
many	TRBV6-1	TRBD1	TRBJ2-5	CASRGQTQETQYF	TGTGCCAGCAGGGGACAGACCCAAGAGACCCAGTACTTC
few	TRBV28	.	TRBJ2-3	CASSVGAPQYF	TGTGCCAGCAGTGTAGGGGCTCCGCAGTATTTT
.	TRBV5-4	.	TRBJ2-7	CASGSGRSWGEQYF	TGTGCCAGCGGCTCGGGACGGTCGTGGGGCGAGCAGTACTTC
many	TRBV5-1	TRBD1	TRBJ1-2	CASSPGTGNWAYGYTF	TGCGCCAGCAGCCCCGGGACAGGGAATTGGGCCTATGGCTACACCTTC
many	TRBV10-1	.	TRBJ2-3	CASSRDSTDTQYF	TGCGCCAGCAGCCGGGACAGCACAGATACGCAGTATTTT
.	TRBV20-1	.	TRBJ2-7	CSAGGQTGEQYF	TGCAGTGCTGGCGGACAGACGGGCGAGCAGTACTTC
many	TRBV7-2	.	TRBJ2-1	CASSLHEREQFF	TGTGCCAGCAGCCTCCACGAGAGGGAGCAGTTCTTC
.	TRBV7-9	TRBD2	TRBJ2-7	CASSSSGGGYEQCF	TGTGCCAGCAGTTCTAGCGGGGGGGGTTACGAGCAGTGCTTC
few	TRBV28	.	TRBJ2-4	CASTLNARVRGNIQYF	TGTGCCAGCACCCTCAACGCAAGGGTCAGGGGTAACATTCAGTACTTC
many	TRBV5-1	TRBD2	TRBJ2-1	CASSGTGLGLGDEQFF	TGCGCCAGCAGCGGGACGGGACTAGGTCTTGGGGATGAGCAGTTCTTC
many	TRBV6-6	.	TRBJ2-5	CASKASGTFPTQYF	TGTGCCAGCAAAGCCTCCGGGACATTCCCAACCCAGTACTTC
few	TRBV18	.	TRBJ2-1	CASSHDAAYNEQFF	TGTGCCAGCTCACATGACGCAGCCTACAATGAGCAGTTCTTC
many	TRBV12-3/TRBV12-4	TRBD2	TRBJ2-3	CASSPSLAGVTDTQYF	TGTGCCAGCAGTCCAAGCCTAGCGGGAGTCACAGATACGCAGTATTTT
many	TRBV7-9	TRBD1	TRBJ1-6	CASSLSTGGNNSPLHF	TGTGCCAGCAGCTTATCGACAGGGGGAAATAATTCACCCCTCCACTTT
.	TRBV5-4	.	TRBJ1-3	CASSLASGTFPGNTIYF	TGTGCCAGCAGCTTGGCCTCCGGGACTTTCCCTGGAAACACCATATATTTT
many	TRBV11-2	TRBD2	TRBJ2-1	CASSPTGLASEGEFF	TGTGCCAGCAGCCCTACGGGACTAGCCTCCGAAGGGGAGTTCTTC
many	TRBV4-1	.	TRBJ2-2	CASSPQGGTGELFF	TGCGCCAGCAGCCCGCAGGGAGGTACCGGGGAGCTGTTTTTT
many	TRBV20-1	.	TRBJ2-7	CSARDIGGQYEQYF	TGCAGTGCTAGAGATATTGGGGGGCAATACGAGCAGTACTTC
many	TRBV6-5	.	TRBJ1-2	CASRDSANYGYTF	TGTGCCAGCAGAGACTCGGCGAACTATGGCTACACCTTC
many	TRBV6-4	.	TRBJ1-3	CAISQTVSGNTIYF	TGTGCCATTAGCCAAACGGTCTCTGGAAACACCATATATTTT
many	TRBV2	.	TRBJ1-5	CASSEEGNQPQHF	TGTGCCAGCAGTGAAGAGGGGAATCAGCCCCAGCATTTT
.	TRBV10-1	TRBD2	TRBJ2-3	CASSRTSGSADTQYF	TGCGCCAGCAGTCGGACTAGCGGGAGCGCAGATACGCAGTATTTT
few	TRBV25-1	.	TRBJ2-3	CASSRDHTDTQYF	TGTGCCAGCAGTCGGGACCACACAGATACGCAGTATTTT
many	TRBV6-6	TRBD2	TRBJ2-7	CATQGLAGGGYDYEQYF	TGTGCCACCCAAGGACTAGCGGGAGGGGGATATGACTACGAGCAGTACTTC
few	TRBV27	.	TRBJ2-5	CASSFYLGVDQYF	TGTGCCAGCAGTTTCTACTTAGGGGTTGACCAGTACTTC
many	TRBV2	.	TRBJ1-2	CASSGGTVYGYTF	TGTGCCAGCTCTGGGGGGACGGTCTATGGCTACACCTTC
many	TRBV9	.	TRBJ1-5	CASSVQADSNQPQHF	TGTGCCAGCAGCGTACAGGCAGATAGCAATCAGCCCCAGCATTTT
many	TRBV6-1	TRBD2	TRBJ2-1	CASRTVGRESVFF	TGTGCCAGCAGGACCGTGGGGCGGGAGTCGGTGTTCTTC
many	TRBV19	.	TRBJ2-2	CASRREANTGELFF	TGTGCCAGTAGAAGGGAAGCGAACACCGGGGAGCTGTTTTTT
many	TRBV29-1	.	TRBJ2-1	CSGRDINFNEQFF	TGCAGCGGCCGGGACATCAACTTCAATGAGCAGTTCTTC
many	TRBV2	.	TRBJ1-2	CASSAERGNYGYTF	TGTGCCAGCAGCGCCGAACGGGGTAACTATGGCTACACCTTC
many	TRBV5-5	TRBD2	TRBJ2-3	CASSAAPLADTDTQYF	TGTGCCAGCAGCGCCGCCCCACTAGCGGACACAGATACGCAGTATTTT
many	TRBV2	.	TRBJ2-7	CASTGRAFYEQYF	TGTGCCAGCACCGGAAGGGCTTTCTACGAGCAGTACTTC
.	TRBV18	.	TRBJ2-3	CASSPKIGTDTQYF	TGTGCCAGCTCACCAAAAATTGGCACAGATACGCAGTATTTT
many	TRBV6-5	.	TRBJ1-2	CASSYRRGGYYGYTF	TGTGCCAGCAGTTATCGACGGGGCGGATACTATGGCTACACCTTC
.	TRBV4-1	.	TRBJ1-3	CASSQEAFYSSGNTIYF	TGCGCCAGCAGCCAAGAGGCTTTCTATAGCTCTGGAAACACCATATATTTT
many	TRBV20-1	TRBD2	TRBJ2-5	CSARLATSPQETQYF	TGCAGTGCTAGACTAGCGACTAGCCCTCAAGAGACCCAGTACTTC
many	TRBV2	TRBD2	TRBJ2-1	CASSPRLGAGGHNEQFF	TGTGCCAGCAGTCCCCGACTGGGAGCGGGAGGACACAATGAGCAGTTCTTC
many	TRBV29-1	TRBD1	TRBJ2-3	CSVTGGAPDTQYF	TGCAGCGTTACAGGGGGCGCCCCAGATACGCAGTATTTT